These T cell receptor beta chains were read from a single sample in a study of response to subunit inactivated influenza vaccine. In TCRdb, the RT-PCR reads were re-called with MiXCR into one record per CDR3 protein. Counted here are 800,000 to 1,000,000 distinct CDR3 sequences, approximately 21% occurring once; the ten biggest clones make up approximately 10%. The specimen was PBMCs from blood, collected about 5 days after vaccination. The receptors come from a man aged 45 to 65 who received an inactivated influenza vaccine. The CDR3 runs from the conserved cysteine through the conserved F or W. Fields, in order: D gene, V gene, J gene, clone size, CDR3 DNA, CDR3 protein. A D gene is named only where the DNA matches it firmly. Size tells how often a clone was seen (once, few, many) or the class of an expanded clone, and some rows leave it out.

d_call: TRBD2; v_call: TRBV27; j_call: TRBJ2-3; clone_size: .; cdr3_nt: TGTGCCAGCAGTGGTAGCGGGAGGGGGGATACGCAGTATTTT; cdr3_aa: CASSGSGRGDTQYF
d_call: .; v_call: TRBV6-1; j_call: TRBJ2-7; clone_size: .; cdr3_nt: TGTGCCAGCAGTCAACCTAGCGAACGCGAGCAGTACTTC; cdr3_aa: CASSQPSEREQYF
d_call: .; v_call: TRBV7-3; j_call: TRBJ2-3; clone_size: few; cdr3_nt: TGTGCCAGCAGCTTAATTTATAGGGATACGCAGTATTTT; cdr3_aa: CASSLIYRDTQYF
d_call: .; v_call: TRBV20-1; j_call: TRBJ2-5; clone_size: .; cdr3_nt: TGCTGTGCTTCAAGCCCCCTCGCCTCCCAAGAGACCCAGTACTTC; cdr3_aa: CCASSPLASQETQYF
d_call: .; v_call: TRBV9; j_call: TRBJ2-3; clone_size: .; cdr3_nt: TGTGCCAGCAGCGGGACGGGTCGGAGCACAGATACGCAGTATTTT; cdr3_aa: CASSGTGRSTDTQYF
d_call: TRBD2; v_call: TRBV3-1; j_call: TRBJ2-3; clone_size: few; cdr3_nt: TGTGCCAGCAGCCGTAGACTAGCGGGGGTTACTAGCACAGATACGCAGTATTTT; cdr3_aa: CASSRRLAGVTSTDTQYF
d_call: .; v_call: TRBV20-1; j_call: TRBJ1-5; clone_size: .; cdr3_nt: TGCAGTGCTAATACAGTGAATCAGCCCCAGCATTTT; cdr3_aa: CSANTVNQPQHF
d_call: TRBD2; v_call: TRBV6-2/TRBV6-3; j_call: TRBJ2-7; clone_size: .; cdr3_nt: TGTGCCACCAAGTGGTGGAGCGGGAGCTCCGACGAGCAGTACTTC; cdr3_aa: CATKWWSGSSDEQYF
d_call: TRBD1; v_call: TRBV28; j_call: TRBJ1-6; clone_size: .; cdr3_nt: TGTGCCAGCAGTTTAGGGGGACAGGGGAGTTCACCCCTCCACTTT; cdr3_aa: CASSLGGQGSSPLHF
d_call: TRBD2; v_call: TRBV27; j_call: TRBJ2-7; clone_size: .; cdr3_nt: TGTGCCAGCAGTTTATACCGGACTAGCGGGGGATCCTACGAGCAGTACTTC; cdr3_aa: CASSLYRTSGGSYEQYF
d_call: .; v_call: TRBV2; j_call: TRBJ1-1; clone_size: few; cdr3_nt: TGTGCCAGCAGGGAATTCACAGGGACCACTGAAGCTTTCTTT; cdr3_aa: CASREFTGTTEAFF
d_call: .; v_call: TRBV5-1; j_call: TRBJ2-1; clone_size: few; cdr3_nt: TGCGCCAGCAGCTTGGACAGGCCCAATGAGCAGTTCTTC; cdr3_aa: CASSLDRPNEQFF
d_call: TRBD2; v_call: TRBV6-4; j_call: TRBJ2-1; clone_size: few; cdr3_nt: TGTGCCAGCAGTGACTCAACTAGCGGGGATTACAATGAGCAGTTCTTC; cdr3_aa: CASSDSTSGDYNEQFF
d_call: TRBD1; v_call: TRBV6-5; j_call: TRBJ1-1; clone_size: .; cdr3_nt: TGTGCCAGCAGTTCTTCTCCGGGACAGGGGAACACTGAAGCTTTCTTT; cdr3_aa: CASSSSPGQGNTEAFF
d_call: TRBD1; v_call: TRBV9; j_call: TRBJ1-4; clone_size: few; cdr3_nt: TGTGCCAGCAGCGAGGGTTTAGGACAGGGCGGAAAACTGTTTTTT; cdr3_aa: CASSEGLGQGGKLFF
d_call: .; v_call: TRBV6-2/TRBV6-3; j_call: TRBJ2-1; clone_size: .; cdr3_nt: TGTGCCAGCAGTTACTGGGATTACAATGAGCAGTTCTTC; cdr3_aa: CASSYWDYNEQFF
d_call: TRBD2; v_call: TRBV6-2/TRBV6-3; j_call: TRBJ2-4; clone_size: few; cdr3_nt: TGTGCCAGCAGTCCCGCCGGGGGGGCCAAAAACATTCAGTACTTC; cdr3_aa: CASSPAGGAKNIQYF
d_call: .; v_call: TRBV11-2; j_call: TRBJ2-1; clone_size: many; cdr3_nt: TGTGCCAGCAGCTTAGGAAGTATTATGGGTCCCTCCTACAATGAGCAGTTCTTC; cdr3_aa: CASSLGSIMGPSYNEQFF
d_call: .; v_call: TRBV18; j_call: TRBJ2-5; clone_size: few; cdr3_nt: TGTGCCAGCTCCCTCCAAGGCATCAACCAAGAGACCCAGTACTTC; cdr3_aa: CASSLQGINQETQYF
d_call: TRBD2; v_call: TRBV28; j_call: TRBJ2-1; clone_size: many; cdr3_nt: TGTGCCAGCAGTTTAGGACTAGCGGGGATCCTAGGGAATGAGCAGTTCTTC; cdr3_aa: CASSLGLAGILGNEQFF
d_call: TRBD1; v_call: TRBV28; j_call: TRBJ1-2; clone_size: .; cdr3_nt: TGTGCCAGCAGTTTCCTACGGACAGGGAGCTATGGCTACACCTTC; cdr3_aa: CASSFLRTGSYGYTF
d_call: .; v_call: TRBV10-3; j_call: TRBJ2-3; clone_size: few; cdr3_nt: TGTGCCATCAGTAAAACAGGAGATACGCAGTATTTT; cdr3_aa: CAISKTGDTQYF
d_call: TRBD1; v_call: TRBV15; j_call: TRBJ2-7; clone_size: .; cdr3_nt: TGTGCCACCAGCAAGACAGGGTCGGCGTACGAGCAGTACTTC; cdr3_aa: CATSKTGSAYEQYF
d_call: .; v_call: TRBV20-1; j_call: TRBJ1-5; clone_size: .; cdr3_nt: TGCAGTGCTAGTAGAGGGCGCAATCAGCCCCAGCATTTT; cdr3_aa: CSASRGRNQPQHF
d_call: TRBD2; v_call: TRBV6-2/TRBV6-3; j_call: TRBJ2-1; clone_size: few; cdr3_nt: TGTGCCAGCAGTCAATCGGGACTAGGGGAGAATGAGCAGTTCTTC; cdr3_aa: CASSQSGLGENEQFF
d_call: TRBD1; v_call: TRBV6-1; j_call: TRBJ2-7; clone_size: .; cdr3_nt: TGTGCCAGCAGCATATGGGACAGGGGGTCTTACGAGCAGTACTTC; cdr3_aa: CASSIWDRGSYEQYF
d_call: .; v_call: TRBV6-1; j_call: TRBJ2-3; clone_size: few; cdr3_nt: TGTGCCAGCAGTGGCCGGTCTCGGACAGCTAGCACAGATACGCAGTATTTT; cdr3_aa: CASSGRSRTASTDTQYF
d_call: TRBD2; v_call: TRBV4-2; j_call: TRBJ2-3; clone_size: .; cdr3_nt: TGTGCCAGCAGCCAAGACCTATCCCAGCGGGGGGGACTCACAGATACGCAGTATTTT; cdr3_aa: CASSQDLSQRGGLTDTQYF
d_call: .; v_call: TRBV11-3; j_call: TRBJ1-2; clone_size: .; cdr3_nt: TGTGCCAGCAGCTTAGATCCAGCGAGATATGGCTACACCTTC; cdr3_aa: CASSLDPARYGYTF
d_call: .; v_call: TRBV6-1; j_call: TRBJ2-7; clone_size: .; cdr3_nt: TGTGCCAGCAGCCACCTGACTGTGGCCTACGAGCAGTACTTC; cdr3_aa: CASSHLTVAYEQYF
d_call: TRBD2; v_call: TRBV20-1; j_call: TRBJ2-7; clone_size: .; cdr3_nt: TGCAGTGCTAGGACCCGGACTAGCCCATACGAGCAGTACTTC; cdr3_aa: CSARTRTSPYEQYF
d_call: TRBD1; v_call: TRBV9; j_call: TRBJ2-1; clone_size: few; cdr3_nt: TGTGCCAGCAGCGTAAGTCTGGTCGGCGGGGACAGGGGTTGGAATGAGCAGTTCTTC; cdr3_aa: CASSVSLVGGDRGWNEQFF
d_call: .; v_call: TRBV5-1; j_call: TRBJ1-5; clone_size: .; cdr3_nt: TGCGCCAGCAGCTTGGACATTAATCAGCCCCAGCATTTT; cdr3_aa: CASSLDINQPQHF
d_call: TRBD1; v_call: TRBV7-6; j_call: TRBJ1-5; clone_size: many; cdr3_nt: TGTGCCAGCAGCTTAGAGGGGGCTCATCAGCCCCAGCATTTT; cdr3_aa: CASSLEGAHQPQHF
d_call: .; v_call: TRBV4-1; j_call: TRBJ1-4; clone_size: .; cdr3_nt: TGCGCCAGCAGCCAAGATGTGGGGGCAAGGACGGTACGAAAACTGTTTTTT; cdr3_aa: CASSQDVGARTVRKLFF
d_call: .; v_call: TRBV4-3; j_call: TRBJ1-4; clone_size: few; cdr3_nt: TGCGCCAGCAGCCAAGACCAAGATCTGGACAGAGGTGAAAAACTGTTTTTT; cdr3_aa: CASSQDQDLDRGEKLFF
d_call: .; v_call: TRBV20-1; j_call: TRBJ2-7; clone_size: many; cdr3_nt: TGCAGTGCCCAAGGGGGTTCCTACGAGCAGTACTTC; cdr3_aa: CSAQGGSYEQYF
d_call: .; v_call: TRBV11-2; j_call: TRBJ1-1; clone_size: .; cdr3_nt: TGTGCCAGCAGCTTCTATTGGTCGGAGAACACTGAAGCTTTCTTT; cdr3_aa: CASSFYWSENTEAFF
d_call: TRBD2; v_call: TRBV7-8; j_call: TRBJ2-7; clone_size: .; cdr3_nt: TGTGCCAGCAGCTTAAGCGGGAGGGCCTCATTGCGGGAGCAGTACTTC; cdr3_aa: CASSLSGRASLREQYF
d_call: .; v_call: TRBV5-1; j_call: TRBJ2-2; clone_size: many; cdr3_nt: TGCGCCAGCCTTGATACCCGACTAGGACCCACCGGGGAGCTGTTTTTT; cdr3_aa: CASLDTRLGPTGELFF
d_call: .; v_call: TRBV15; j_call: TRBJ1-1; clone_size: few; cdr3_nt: TGTGCCACCAGCAGAGACCCGGGGGGGAGTGAAGCTTTCTTT; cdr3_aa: CATSRDPGGSEAFF
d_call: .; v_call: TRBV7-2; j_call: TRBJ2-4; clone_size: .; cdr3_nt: TGTGCCAGCAGCTCAAGAGCTCTAGCCAAAAACATTCAGTACTTC; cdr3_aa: CASSSRALAKNIQYF
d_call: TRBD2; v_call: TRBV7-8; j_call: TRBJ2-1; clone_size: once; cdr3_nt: TGTGCCAGCAGGACGGGGGGAAGCAATGAGCAGTTCTTC; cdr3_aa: CASRTGGSNEQFF
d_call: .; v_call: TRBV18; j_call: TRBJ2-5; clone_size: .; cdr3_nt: TGTGCCAGCTCACCACCGTCCCAGCAAGAGACCCAGTACTTC; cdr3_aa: CASSPPSQQETQYF
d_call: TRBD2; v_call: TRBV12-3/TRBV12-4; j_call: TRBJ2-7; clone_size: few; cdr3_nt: TGTGCCAGCCGACCGGGACTAGCCAGATTTGAGCAGTACTTC; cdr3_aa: CASRPGLARFEQYF
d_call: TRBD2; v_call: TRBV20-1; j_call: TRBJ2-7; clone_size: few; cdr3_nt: TGCAGTGCTCTTCCACTTAGCGGGAGCTCCTACGAGCAGTACTTC; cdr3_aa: CSALPLSGSSYEQYF
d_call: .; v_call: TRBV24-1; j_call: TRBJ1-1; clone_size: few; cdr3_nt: TGTGCCACCAGTGATTCGCCCGGGAGGGGGAACACTGAAGCTTTCTTT; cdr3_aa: CATSDSPGRGNTEAFF
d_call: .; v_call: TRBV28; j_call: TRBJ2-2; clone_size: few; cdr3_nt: TGTGCCAGCAGGAGGGACCTAGCGCGAAACACCGGGGAGCTGTTTTTT; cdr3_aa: CASRRDLARNTGELFF
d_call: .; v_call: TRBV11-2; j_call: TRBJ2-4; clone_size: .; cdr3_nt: TGTGCCAGCAGCTTAGATGATCCGATAGAAATAGCCAAAAACATTCAGTACTTC; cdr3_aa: CASSLDDPIEIAKNIQYF
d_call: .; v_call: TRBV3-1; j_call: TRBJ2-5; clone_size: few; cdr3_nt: TGTGCCAGCAGCCAAGGAGGCGGGTTGGGGGAGACCCAGTACTTC; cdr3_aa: CASSQGGGLGETQYF
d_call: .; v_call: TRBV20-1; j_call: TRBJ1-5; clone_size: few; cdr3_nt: TGCAGTGCTAGAGAAAGGGGGGTTAGCAATCAGCCCCAGCATTTT; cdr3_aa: CSARERGVSNQPQHF
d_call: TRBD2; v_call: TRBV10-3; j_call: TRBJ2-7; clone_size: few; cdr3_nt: TGTGCCATCAGTGAGGCGGTAGCGGGAGCGCGCGAGCAGTACTTC; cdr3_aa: CAISEAVAGAREQYF
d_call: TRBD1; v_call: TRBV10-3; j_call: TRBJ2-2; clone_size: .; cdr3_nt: TGTGCCATCAAGAATACAGGGGCAGAGAACACCGGGGAGCTGTTTTTT; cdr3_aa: CAIKNTGAENTGELFF
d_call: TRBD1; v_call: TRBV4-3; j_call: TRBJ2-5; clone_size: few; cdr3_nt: TGCGCCAGCAGCTTACAAATTGGACAGGCCCAAGAGACCCAGTACTTC; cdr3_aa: CASSLQIGQAQETQYF